Presented here are 10 T cell receptor beta chains from one specimen sequenced in a study of blood T cell repertoires in COVID-19. Libraries were prepared by immunoSEQ multiplex PCR; TCRdb keeps only in-frame clonotypes and omits some of them. The sample holds approximately 210,000 clones, around 84% seen once. Sequencing used peripheral blood. The receptors derive from a human donor in a cohort sampled during active COVID-19.

The V call is TRBV14, the J call TRBJ1-2; TRBD1 might be the D (5 bases). Deletions cut 4 bases from V and 0 bases from J, with 12 bases between. The CDR3 runs to 15 residues. The germline gives CDR1 SGHDN, CDR2 FVKESK. CDR3 nucleotide sequence: TGTGCCAGCAGCCCTCCGGGGGGATCTAACTATGGCTACACCTTC. It encodes CASSPPGGSNYGYTF.

The chain uses TRBV30 and TRBJ2-5; a weak D match, TRBD1 (6 bases). The V gene lost 2 bases and the J gene lost 5 bases, with 18 bases spanning the gap. Germline V gene lookup returns CDR1 GTSNPN and CDR2 SVGIG (reference sequence). The CDR3 covers 15 residues. CDR3: CAWSRGHISRETQYF. The CDR3 DNA reads TGTGCCTGGAGTCGGGGACACATCTCACGGGAGACCCAGTACTTC.

The V call is TRBV5-1, the J call TRBJ1-1; the D gene is possibly TRBD1 (6 bases). The CDR3 totals 14 residues. Trimming stripped 4 bases from V and 1 base from J, with 11 bases between. In germline, CDR1 is SGHRS, CDR2 YFSETQ. CDR3 nucleotides: TGCGCCAGCAGCCTACAGACAGGGAACACTGAAGCTTTCTTT. Translated: CASSLQTGNTEAFF.

This clone was found once. V is TRBV6-5 and J is TRBJ1-2; the D gene is possibly TRBD1 (5 bases). Germline CDR1 MNHEY, CDR2 SVGAGI. Trimming shortened V by 2 bases and J by 3 bases, and 16 bases separated the two germline ends. This CDR3 is built from 16 residues. The CDR3 nucleotides read TGTGCCAGCAGTTACCGGAGCAGGGAAGACTACTATGGCTACACCTTC. Protein product: CASSYRSREDYYGYTF.

V is TRBV3-1 (or the pseudogene TRBV3-2) and J is TRBJ2-3, with a possible D match to TRBD2 (5 bases). CDR1 LGHDT and CDR2 YNNKEL come from the germline V gene (reference sequence). The CDR3 is 16 residues long. V was pared by 1 base and J by 4 bases, with 15 bases between. The CDR3: CASSQGRGDLADTQYF. In DNA form, the CDR3 reads TGTGCCAGCAGCCAAGGACGGGGTGATTTAGCAGATACGCAGTATTTT.

This clone turned up a few times. The rearrangement links TRBV18 to TRBJ1-1; 7 nucleotides align to TRBD1. The V gene end was trimmed by 3 bases and the J gene end by 3 bases; junction bases not matched to a gene: 13. Looked up from germline, CDR1 is KGHSH and CDR2 is LQKENI. The CDR3 is made up of 17 amino acids. CDR3 nucleotides: TGTGCCAGCTCACCGAACCGACAGGGACGGAAAGACACTGAAGCTTTCTTT. It encodes CASSPNRQGRKDTEAFF.

The chain carries TRBV6-5 and TRBJ2-6, with unresolved D. Germline V lookup: CDR1 MNHEY, CDR2 SVGAGI. This CDR3 region has 16 residues. V lost 0 bases to trimming and J lost 2 bases, with 8 bases between them. The chain's CDR3 is CASSYSRMAGANVLTF. The DNA for the CDR3 is TGTGCCAGCAGTTACTCGAGGATGGCTGGGGCCAACGTCCTGACTTTC.

This chain links TRBV19 with TRBJ2-7; 15 nucleotides agree with TRBD2. The V and J ends lost 1 base and 5 bases, in that order; junction bases with no gene match: 3. The CDR3 is 16 amino acids. CDR1 and CDR2 from the germline V gene are LNHDA and SQIVND (reference sequence). The CDR3 DNA sequence: TGTGCCAGTAGTATAGCCGGGACTAGCGGGAGGAACGAGCAGTACTTC. Translated, it gives CASSIAGTSGRNEQYF.

This chain joins TRBV6-4 and TRBJ1-2; 11 bases are a match to TRBD1. The CDR3 consists of 14 residues. Unmatched junction bases numbered 1, after V lost 3 bases and J lost 4 bases. The germline CDR1 and CDR2 sequences are MRHNA and SNTAGT. The CDR3 loop is CASSEGTGGYGYTF. The CDR3 region has the DNA TGTGCCAGCAGTGAAGGGACAGGGGGCTATGGCTACACCTTC.

V usage is TRBV9 and J usage is TRBJ2-3; a possible D gene is TRBD2 (5 bases). This CDR3 spans 13 amino acids. Deletions cut 2 bases from V and 5 bases from J, with 9 bases between. Germline assignment: CDR1 SGDLS and CDR2 YYNGEE. The CDR3 DNA reads as TGTGCCAGCAGCGTTCCTGGGAGAGATACGCAGTATTTT. This gives the protein CASSVPGRDTQYF.